The rows below give T cell receptor beta chains drawn from one sample of a study of blood T cell repertoires in COVID-19. The repertoire was sequenced with immunoSEQ multiplex PCR; TCRdb's copy has only in-frame clones and lacks some. The sample shows roughly 250,000 clones, approximately 85% of them seen only once. The sequenced sample consisted of PBMCs or T cells enriched from blood (not recorded which). The receptors shown here come from a woman aged 25 to 39 who had recovered from COVID-19. Both conserved end residues are part of each CDR3. The D gene is left open where the match is weak. Clone sizes are given selectively: once, few, many, or a class where the clone is expanded.

CDR3 DNA | CDR3 protein | J gene | D gene | V gene | clone size
TGTGCCAGCAGCTCTTGGGCGGGGACAGCACGTACAGATACGCAGTATTTT | CASSSWAGTARTDTQYF | TRBJ2-3 | - | TRBV7-6 | -
TGCAGTGCTGAGGTCGAGACTGAAGCTTTCTTT | CSAEVETEAFF | TRBJ1-1 | - | TRBV20-1 | few
TGCGCCAGCAGCTTAAGGGGGTTGAACACTGAAGCTTTCTTT | CASSLRGLNTEAFF | TRBJ1-1 | - | TRBV5-1 | once
TGTGCCAGCAGTTTAGGGGCAGGGGTAGGAACTGAAGCTTTCTTT | CASSLGAGVGTEAFF | TRBJ1-1 | - | TRBV27 | -
TGTGCCACCAGCAGAGAGGAGGGGGCAGGGGACAATGAGCAGTTCTTC | CATSREEGAGDNEQFF | TRBJ2-1 | - | TRBV15 | -
TGTGCCAGCAGCCAAGATTTTAGGTTCGGACTAGCGGGGATTTCTGGGGCCAACGTCCTGACTTTC | CASSQDFRFGLAGISGANVLTF | TRBJ2-6 | TRBD2 | TRBV3-1/TRBV3-2 | -
TGTGCCAGCAGGGCGGACAGGAACTATGGCTACACCTTC | CASRADRNYGYTF | TRBJ1-2 | TRBD1 | TRBV11-2 | -
TGTGCCAGCAGTTTATGGGCAGGTTCTGAAGCTTTCTTT | CASSLWAGSEAFF | TRBJ1-1 | - | TRBV12-3/TRBV12-4 | -
TGTGCCAGCAGCTTATCCCAGAAAGAGACCCAGTACTTC | CASSLSQKETQYF | TRBJ2-5 | - | TRBV11-2 | -
TGTGCCAGCAGTTCCCAGGGGCTCAGTGATACGCAGTATTTT | CASSSQGLSDTQYF | TRBJ2-3 | - | TRBV27 | -
TGCGCCAGCAGCCAAGGTAGGGGCAGGGACACTGAAGCTTTCTTT | CASSQGRGRDTEAFF | TRBJ1-1 | - | TRBV4-1 | once
TGCGCCAGCATTAAAAATAGGACAGGGAATCTTCACAATGAGCAGTTCTTC | CASIKNRTGNLHNEQFF | TRBJ2-1 | TRBD1 | TRBV10-1 | few
TGTGCCAGTAGTATAGGCTGGGCAACGTTCATGAACACTGAAGCTTTCTTT | CASSIGWATFMNTEAFF | TRBJ1-1 | - | TRBV19 | few
TGTGCCAGCAGCGGGGGGAAGGGAGGAAAAAAACTGTTTTTT | CASSGGKGGKKLFF | TRBJ1-4 | - | TRBV3-1/TRBV3-2 | -
TGTGCCAGCAGCCGCACTCATCCTGGTGCCTCTGCAGGGGCCAACGTCCTGACTTTC | CASSRTHPGASAGANVLTF | TRBJ2-6 | - | TRBV5-4 | -
TGTGCCAGCAGCTTTGTCCTCGGGGGGAACCCCGAGCTGTTTTTT | CASSFVLGGNPELFF | TRBJ2-2 | TRBD2 | TRBV7-6 | -
TGTGCCAGCAGTGCCGGACAGGGCGTGACACCCCTCCACTTT | CASSAGQGVTPLHF | TRBJ1-6 | TRBD1 | TRBV25-1 | many
TGTGCCAGCAGTTACCAACAGGGCGATCAGCCCCAGCATTTT | CASSYQQGDQPQHF | TRBJ1-5 | - | TRBV6-6 | -
TGTGCCAGCAGTCGTCAGGGCTGGTATCCGAATCAGCCCCAGCATTTT | CASSRQGWYPNQPQHF | TRBJ1-5 | - | TRBV2 | once
TGTGCCAGCAGCTTAGACAGCGGGATCTACAATGAGCAGTTCTTC | CASSLDSGIYNEQFF | TRBJ2-1 | TRBD2 | TRBV7-8 | -
TGCAGCGTTCGAACAGACCGCACCGGGGAGCTGTTTTTT | CSVRTDRTGELFF | TRBJ2-2 | - | TRBV29-1 | -
TGTGCCAGCAGGTCGAACAGGGGGATCACCGGGGAGCTGTTTTTT | CASRSNRGITGELFF | TRBJ2-2 | TRBD1 | TRBV28 | -
TGTGCCAGCAGTATGCCGATTGCGGGCTACACCTTC | CASSMPIAGYTF | TRBJ1-2 | - | TRBV25-1 | -
TGTGCCAGCAGCTTGGCACCCCCTAGCTCCTATAATTCACCCCTCCACTTT | CASSLAPPSSYNSPLHF | TRBJ1-6 | - | TRBV5-4 | -
TGTGCCAGCAGCCTAAAGGGACTAGCGGGGGCCCGGCAATACAATGAGCAGTTCTTC | CASSLKGLAGARQYNEQFF | TRBJ2-1 | TRBD2 | TRBV7-9 | once
TGCGCCAGCAGCTCGGGGACAGGCGATTTCTATGGCTACACCTTC | CASSSGTGDFYGYTF | TRBJ1-2 | TRBD1 | TRBV5-1 | -
TGTGCCAGCAGTGAACGCACCGGGGTCTCCTATGGCTACACCTTC | CASSERTGVSYGYTF | TRBJ1-2 | - | TRBV6-1 | -
TGTGCCAGCAGCGTATCGGCGGACTCCTACGAGCAGTACTTC | CASSVSADSYEQYF | TRBJ2-7 | - | TRBV9 | once
TGTGCCAGCAAAGAACAGGGGGGCACCGGGGAGCTGTTTTTT | CASKEQGGTGELFF | TRBJ2-2 | TRBD1 | TRBV7-3 | -
TGTGCCAGCAGTCTGGGCAGAAATAACTATGGCTACACCTTC | CASSLGRNNYGYTF | TRBJ1-2 | - | TRBV28 | -
TGTGCCACCAGCAGAGAGGGGGCCCCAATCTATGGCTACACCTTC | CATSREGAPIYGYTF | TRBJ1-2 | - | TRBV15 | -
TGTGCCAGCAGTTACCGCGGGAGTCACAATGAGCAGTTCTTC | CASSYRGSHNEQFF | TRBJ2-1 | TRBD2 | TRBV6-5 | -
TGTGCCAGCTCACCTTCCCACAGTAAAGAGACCCAGTACTTC | CASSPSHSKETQYF | TRBJ2-5 | - | TRBV18 | -
TGTGCCAGCAGCCCCCTTGGCTTCCTGGAAGCTTTCTTT | CASSPLGFLEAFF | TRBJ1-1 | - | TRBV7-2 | -